This T cell receptor beta chain was profiled in a study of blood T cells in healthy people across ages. This CDR3 has 15 amino acids. The J segment lost 7 bases and the V segment lost 4 bases, leaving 10 bases of the junction unmatched. The V gene's germline CDR1 is DFQATT and CDR2 SNEGSKA (reference sequence). Each sample gave at least 6.5 million isolated PBMCs. Primed by a sample-barcoded 5' primer and a J-beta primer mix, a second PCR proceeded for roughly 6 to 12 cycles. MiXCR was run by TCRdb on the 5' RACE reads, yielding one entry per CDR3 protein. The sample holds some 760,000 distinct CDR3 sequences, roughly 25% seen once. This sample was also put to use in a study of T cells of mothers and their children.

The chain combines TRBV20-1 with TRBJ1-4; 9 bases align to TRBD1. What was sequenced was blood. The TCR comes from a boy aged 10-17 years in good health. In DNA, the CDR3 is TGCAGTGCTACCTACTCCGGGACAGGGAGTGAAAAACTGTTTTTT. This codes for CSATYSGTGSEKLFF.